This TCR beta chain appears in the sequencing data of a study of cytomegalovirus exposure and HLA in healthy donors. Primers included in the PCR were 60 Vbeta and 13 Jbeta primers. TCRdb keeps only in-frame clones here, not all; method: immunoSEQ multiplex PCR. Here the sample spans fewer than 120,000 clones, 60% to 85% being singletons. The sample comprised PBMCs. This TCR derives from a woman between 55 and 75 years old in good health and CMV-seropositive.

The CDR3 spells CASSTPGAYTF. DNA for the CDR3: TGTGCCAGCAGCACCCCCGGAGCCTACACCTTC. The chain recombines TRBV7-2 with TRBJ1-2; no reliable D call. Germline CDR1 is SGHTA and CDR2 is FQGNSA. Trimming cost V 5 bases and J 10 bases, with 11 bases left between them. This CDR3 has 11 residues.